Each of the 20 T cell receptor beta chains below was sequenced from the same sample in a study of T cell repertoires in cytomegalovirus infection. TCRdb reprocessed the reads with MiXCR, giving one entry per CDR3 protein. The sample includes approximately 910,000 distinct CDR3 sequences, roughly 31% seen only once; the top ten take about 14%. No antigen has been assigned to these receptors. This material consisted of cultured CD8+ T cells from PBMCs, taken from culture after CMV antigen stimulation. These receptor sequences come from a human donor in good health (CMV status not recorded). Some clones in this sample may be carry-over from other donors' samples.

This clonotype was found many times. V is TRBV28 and J is TRBJ2-5; D possibly uses TRBD1 or TRBD2 (6 bases each). The CDR3 sequence is 14 residues long. V was shortened by 6 bases and J by 2 bases, with 13 bases between the two germline ends. Germline lookup yields CDR1 MDHEN and CDR2 SYDVKM. The CDR3 here is CASSFRGTQETQYF. CDR3 coding DNA: TGTGCCAGCAGCTTTCGCGGGACACAAGAGACCCAGTACTTC.

J is TRBJ2-2 and V is TRBV7-3; 7 nucleotides align to TRBD1. With V trimmed by 0 bases and J by 5 bases, 9 bases remained unmatched. The germline gives CDR1 SGHTA, CDR2 FQGTGA. This CDR3 comprises 17 residues. CDR3 amino acids: CASSLTEGAQRTGELFF. The CDR3, as DNA: TGTGCCAGCAGCTTAACCGAGGGGGCGCAGCGGACCGGGGAGCTGTTTTTT.

The rearrangement joins TRBV12-3 or TRBV12-4 to TRBJ2-1; 7 bases map to TRBD1. The CDR3 contains 14 residues. V shed 5 bases, J shed 8 bases, and the junction held 9 bases outside the gene matches. DNA for the CDR3: TGTGCCAGCAGTCCGACAGGGATTCGGCATGAGCAGTTCTTC. Its translation: CASSPTGIRHEQFF.

The chain is built from TRBV7-8 and TRBJ2-7; 8 nucleotides line up with TRBD2. Germline V gives CDR1 SGHVS, CDR2 FQNEAQ. The CDR3 loop spans 14 amino acids. Germline trimming cut 9 bases from V and 4 bases from J; bases unmatched to any gene: 11. This CDR3 is CARSPGGGPYEQYF. CDR3 sequence (DNA): TGTGCCAGAAGCCCGGGGGGGGGACCTTACGAGCAGTACTTC.

This rearrangement joins TRBV9 to TRBJ2-2; D is undetermined. Germline V CDR1 and CDR2: SGDLS, YYNGEE. Trimming removed 4 bases from V and 0 bases from J, with 10 bases in between. The CDR3 is made up of 15 amino acids. As DNA, the CDR3 is TGTGCCAGCAGCCCCCGGAAGGCGAACACCGGGGAGCTGTTTTTT. This codes for CASSPRKANTGELFF.

The chain links TRBV6-2 or TRBV6-3 to TRBJ1-3; possible D gene TRBD1, 6 bases. Germline CDR1 reads MNHEY; CDR2 reads SVGEGT. The V end lost 7 bases, the J end lost 4 bases, and 23 bases lay between the germline ends. The CDR3 spans 17 residues. The DNA for the CDR3 is TGTGCCAGCACGAAGACAGGATCCCCAAACCGAGGAAACACCATATATTTT. This translates into CASTKTGSPNRGNTIYF.

This clonotype has ten or more counts. This chain links TRBV6-5 with TRBJ1-2, with TRBD1 as a possible D gene (6 bases). The CDR3 is 13 amino acids. Germline V lookup: CDR1 MNHEY, CDR2 SVGAGI. V was clipped by 2 bases and J by 4 bases, with 8 bases between them. The CDR3 DNA reads as TGTGCCAGCAGTTACGGACAGTCCTATGGCTACACCTTC. It translates to CASSYGQSYGYTF.

The chain uses TRBV10-3 and TRBJ2-3, with TRBD1 matching 7 bases. V gave up 6 bases and J gave up 2 bases; unmatched junction bases: 5. CDR1 is ENHRY, CDR2 SYGVKD, per germline. This CDR3 contains 14 residues. This CDR3 is CAISGDSVTDTQYF. DNA of the CDR3: TGTGCCATCAGCGGGGACAGCGTCACAGATACGCAGTATTTT.

The rearrangement links TRBV4-1 to TRBJ1-1, with 7 bases identical to TRBD1. Trimming removed 0 bases from V and 1 base from J; junction bases left unmatched: 2. The CDR3 contains 15 residues. Germline-derived CDR1 and CDR2 are MGHRA and YSYEKL. Here the CDR3 reads CASSQDAGGNTEAFF. The CDR3 DNA is TGCGCCAGCAGCCAAGATGCAGGGGGGAACACTGAAGCTTTCTTT.

V is TRBV15 and J is TRBJ2-5, with TRBD2 matching over 8 bases. Germline CDR1 and CDR2: LNHNV and YYDKDF (reference sequence). This CDR3 region has 15 residues. Trimming cost V 1 base and J 1 base; bases outside gene matches: 2. The CDR3 DNA reads TGTGCCACCAGCAGAGCCCGGGGGGGCCAAGAGACCCAGTACTTC. Translated, it gives CATSRARGGQETQYF.

The table lists this clonotype with many counts. J is TRBJ2-5 and V is TRBV7-6; D gene ambiguous. Trimming took 5 bases from V and 3 from J, leaving 16 bases between them. CDR3 length equals 15 residues. Germline CDR1 and CDR2: SGHVS and FNYEAQ. CDR3 in amino acids: CASSQTPSREETQYF. The CDR3 nucleotides are TGTGCCAGCAGCCAGACACCAAGTCGGGAAGAGACCCAGTACTTC.

The chain carries TRBV20-1 and TRBJ2-1; D unclear. Per germline, CDR1 DFQATT and CDR2 SNEGSKA (reference sequence). This CDR3 is 14 amino acids long. Trimming removed 1 base from V and 4 bases from J, with 11 bases in between. CDR3 coding DNA: TGCAGTGCTAGAGTGGTGGGTGGTTACAATGAGCAGTTCTTC. Its translation is CSARVVGGYNEQFF.

The chain couples TRBV5-6 to TRBJ2-3, with 7 positions matching TRBD1. CDR3 length: 14 amino acids. From germline, CDR1 is SGHDT and CDR2 YYEEEE. Unmatched junction bases numbered 4, after V lost 5 bases and J lost 1 base. CDR3 coding DNA: TGTGCCAGCAGAGGGGGCGCGGGCACAGATACGCAGTATTTT. Translating it yields CASRGGAGTDTQYF.

V gene TRBV10-3 combines with J gene TRBJ2-3; 7 positions agree with TRBD2. Germline V gene sequence: CDR1 ENHRY, CDR2 SYGVKD. The CDR3 is 15 residues long. The trim removed 2 bases at V and 1 base at J, leaving 3 bases unmatched. The CDR3 is CAISENLAGTDTQYF. CDR3 sequence (DNA): TGTGCCATCAGTGAGAATCTAGCGGGCACAGATACGCAGTATTTT.

The chain uses TRBV20-1 and TRBJ1-2; the D is unclear. Trimming pared 0 bases from V and 2 bases from J, leaving 13 bases between. The CDR3 totals 15 residues. The germline CDR1 and CDR2 sequences are DFQATT and SNEGSKA (reference sequence). The CDR3 reads CSARDWADANYGYTF. The CDR3 bases are TGCAGTGCTAGAGATTGGGCAGACGCCAACTATGGCTACACCTTC.

This chain links TRBV6-6 with TRBJ2-6; TRBD2 might be the D (6 bases). V was trimmed by 0 bases and J by 0 bases, leaving 12 bases between them. Germline V gene lookup returns CDR1 MNHNY and CDR2 SVGAGI (reference sequence). There are 18 residues in the CDR3. CDR3 protein: CASSYSVLGLSGANVLTF. DNA for the CDR3: TGTGCCAGCAGTTACTCTGTTCTGGGACTCTCTGGGGCCAACGTCCTGACTTTC.

This clonotype was seen a handful of times. CDR3 protein: CASRPRQGASTEAFF. The CDR3 coding sequence is TGTGCCAGCAGACCCAGACAGGGGGCAAGCACTGAAGCTTTCTTT. The chain recombines TRBV7-9 with TRBJ1-1, with 10 bases that match TRBD1. The J segment lost 4 bases and the V segment lost 6 bases, leaving 8 bases of the junction unmatched. The CDR3 sequence is 15 residues long. Germline V gene sequence: CDR1 SEHNR, CDR2 FQNEAQ (reference sequence).

This clonotype was seen only a few times. The genes are TRBV4-1 and TRBJ1-3; D uncertain. Germline CDR1 reads MGHRA; CDR2 reads YSYEKL. The CDR3 is 17 amino acids. V was clipped by 5 bases and J by 3 bases, with 20 bases between them. The CDR3 nucleotides are TGCGCCAGCAGCAAGCCCGCCGGGCTGGAGGGTGGAAACACCATATATTTT. Translated: CASSKPAGLEGGNTIYF.

The chain couples TRBV6-2 or TRBV6-3 to TRBJ1-2; a weak D match, TRBD1 (6 bases). The CDR3 length is 16 residues. Trimming took off 2 bases at V and 3 bases at J, with 16 bases between the two ends. Looked up from germline, CDR1 is MNHEY and CDR2 is SVGEGT. In nucleotides, the CDR3 is TGTGCCAGCAGTTACCACCGACAGGCTTACGACTATGGCTACACCTTC. It specifies CASSYHRQAYDYGYTF.

The chain recombines TRBV12-3 or TRBV12-4 with TRBJ1-5; D is unclear. The CDR3 loop spans 15 amino acids. V lost 3 bases and J lost 2, with 11 bases in between. CDR3 bases: TGTGCCAGCAGTTTCAAGTCAGTAGGCAATCAGCCCCAGCATTTT. Translated: CASSFKSVGNQPQHF.